This TCR beta chain was found in a study of molecular identifiers for immune sequencing clone quantification. Whole-study findings and limits: A single cell's spiked Jurkat TCR RNA was reportedly detectable among roughly 920,000 naive cells. Clones above 20 RNA copies contained over 98% of effector molecules but under 1% of naive ones.

The authors sorted naive CD8 T cells as CD8+CD4-CCR7+CD45RA+. MiXCR, run by TCRdb on the PCR reads, gives a single entry per CDR3 protein. Of about half a million distinct CDR3 sequences in the sample, roughly 23% were seen once. Germline assignment: CDR1 SGHTA and CDR2 FQGNSA. The CDR3 covers 18 residues. V shed 7 bases and J 1 base; nucleotides not matched to a gene: 13. With regard to this clonotype: What it binds is not known.

The specimen was naive CD8+ T cells from blood, with Jurkat cell RNA spiked in. Subset specified: FACS-sorted CD8+CD4-CCR7+CD45RA+ naive T cells. V and J are TRBV7-2 and TRBJ2-3; 11 bases are a match to TRBD2. The clonotype was recovered from a human donor in good health. Some libraries in this study had Jurkat cell RNA spiked in. The CDR3 DNA reads as TGTGCCAGCAACCTACTAGCGGGAGAGGGGTGGGGCACAGATACGCAGTATTTT. As protein: CASNLLAGEGWGTDTQYF. Using reference TRBV7-2 and TRBJ2-3 for the parts outside the CDR3, the full variable domain is GAGVSQSPSNKVTEKGKDVELRCDPISGHTALYWYRQSLGQGLEFLIYFQGNSAPDKSGLPSDRFSAERTGGSVSTLTIQRTQQEDSAVYLCASNLLAGEGWGTDTQYFGPGTRLTVL.